This T cell receptor beta chain was sequenced in a study of shared clonotypes between healthy human individuals. Study-wide results and caveats: Researchers sampled only blood; tissue repertoires likely differ. Lower generation probabilities were found for non-shared clonotypes than for those shared by all four donors. Clonotype sharing among donors was thought likely to change with sequencing depth.

Tens of thousands of T cell genomes (around 200 ng DNA) went into each sorted-subset replicate. Clones were sequenced by immunoSEQ multiplex PCR, and TCRdb holds only the in-frame ones, with some missing. This sample has 600,000 to 750,000 clones; 72% occur once, and the top ten carry roughly 1.8%. Comment on this clone: Its matching antigen is unknown.

This TCR came from a woman in her thirties in good health. Sequenced input: memory CD4+ T cells sorted from blood. Subset specified: CD45RA-negative fraction.

DNA for the CDR3: TGTGCCAGCAGTACTTATGGGAGTCTCTATGGCTACACCTTC. This codes for CASSTYGSLYGYTF. The chain uses TRBV28 and TRBJ1-2; no definite D call. Germline V gene sequence: CDR1 MDHEN, CDR2 SYDVKM. The length of the CDR3 is 14 residues. V was pared by 5 bases and J by 4 bases, with 14 bases between.